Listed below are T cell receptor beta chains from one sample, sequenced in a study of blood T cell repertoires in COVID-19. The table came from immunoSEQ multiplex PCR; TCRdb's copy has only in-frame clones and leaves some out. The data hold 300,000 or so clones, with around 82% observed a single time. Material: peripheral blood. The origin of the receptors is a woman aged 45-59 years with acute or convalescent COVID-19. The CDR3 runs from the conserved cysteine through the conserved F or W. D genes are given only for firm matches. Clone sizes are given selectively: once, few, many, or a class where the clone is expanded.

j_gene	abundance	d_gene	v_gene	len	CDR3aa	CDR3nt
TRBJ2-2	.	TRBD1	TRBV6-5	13	CAIRQGAHGELFF	TGTGCCATCAGACAGGGGGCTCACGGGGAGCTGTTTTTT
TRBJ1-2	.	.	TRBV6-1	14	CASSEAGVYYGYTF	TGTGCCAGCAGTGAAGCAGGAGTATACTATGGCTACACCTTC
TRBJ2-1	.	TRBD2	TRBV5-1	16	CASSLLADSNYNEQFF	TGCGCCAGCAGCTTGCTAGCGGATTCAAACTACAATGAGCAGTTCTTC
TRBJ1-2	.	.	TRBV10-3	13	CASRGASGYGYTF	TGTGCCTCTCGGGGGGCATCGGGCTATGGCTACACCTTC
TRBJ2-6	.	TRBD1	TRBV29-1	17	CSVLRTGLLSGANVLTF	TGCAGCGTATTGAGGACAGGCTTACTCTCTGGGGCCAACGTCCTGACTTTC
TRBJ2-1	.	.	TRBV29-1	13	CSVDGGVVNEQFF	TGCAGCGTTGACGGGGGAGTAGTGAATGAGCAGTTCTTC
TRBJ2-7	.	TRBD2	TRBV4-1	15	CASRTGTSMVYEQYF	TGCGCCAGCAGAACCGGGACTAGCATGGTCTACGAGCAGTACTTC
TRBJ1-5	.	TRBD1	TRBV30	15	CAWSALTGADQPQHF	TGTGCCTGGAGTGCGTTGACAGGGGCGGATCAGCCCCAGCATTTT
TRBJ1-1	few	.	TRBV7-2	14	CASSPYVLGTEAFF	TGTGCCAGCAGCCCCTATGTACTCGGGACTGAAGCTTTCTTT
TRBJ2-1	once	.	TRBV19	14	CASSDWVSYNEQFF	TGTGCCAGTAGCGACTGGGTCTCCTACAATGAGCAGTTCTTC
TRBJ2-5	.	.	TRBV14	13	CASSRLVQETQYF	TGTGCCAGCAGCCGACTGGTACAAGAGACCCAGTACTTC
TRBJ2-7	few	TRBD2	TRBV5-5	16	CASSFLTSGSSHEQYF	TGTGCCAGCAGCTTCCTAACTAGCGGGAGTTCCCACGAGCAGTACTTC
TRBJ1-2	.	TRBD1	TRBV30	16	CAWRALTGRSNYGYTF	TGTGCCTGGAGAGCTTTGACAGGGAGATCAAACTATGGCTACACCTTC
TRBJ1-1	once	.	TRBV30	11	CAWSARTEAFF	TGTGCCTGGAGTGCCCGCACTGAAGCTTTCTTT
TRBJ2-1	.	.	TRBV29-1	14	CSLLRDTMSNEQFF	TGCAGCCTTCTTCGGGACACCATGTCAAATGAGCAGTTCTTC
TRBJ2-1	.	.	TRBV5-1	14	CASRHEEGGGEQFF	TGCGCCAGCAGACACGAGGAGGGTGGGGGTGAGCAGTTCTTC
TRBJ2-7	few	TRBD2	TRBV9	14	CASSVGGRATEQYF	TGTGCCAGCAGCGTAGGGGGGAGGGCCACCGAGCAGTACTTC
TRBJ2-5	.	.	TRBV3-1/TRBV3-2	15	CASSPRADFQETQYF	TGTGCCAGCAGCCCAAGAGCGGATTTCCAAGAGACCCAGTACTTC
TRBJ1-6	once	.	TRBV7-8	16	CASSLEWGRTNSPLHF	TGTGCCAGCAGCTTAGAGTGGGGCAGAACCAATTCACCCCTCCACTTT
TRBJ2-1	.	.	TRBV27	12	CASSLGPNEQFF	TGTGCCAGCAGTTTGGGGCCGAATGAGCAGTTCTTC
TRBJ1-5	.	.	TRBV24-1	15	CATARQVHSNQPQHF	TGTGCCACCGCACGGCAGGTACATAGCAATCAGCCCCAGCATTTT
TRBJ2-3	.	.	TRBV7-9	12	CASSHFTDTQYF	TGTGCCAGCAGCCATTTCACAGATACGCAGTATTTT
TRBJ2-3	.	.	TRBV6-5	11	CASSTLDTQYF	TGTGCCAGCTCAACATTAGATACGCAGTATTTT
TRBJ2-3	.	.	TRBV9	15	CASSVAQGYTDTQYF	TGTGCCAGCAGCGTAGCTCAGGGGTACACAGATACGCAGTATTTT
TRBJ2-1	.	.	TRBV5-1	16	CASSFASTSIASEQFF	TGCGCCAGCAGCTTCGCATCGACTAGTATTGCGAGTGAGCAGTTCTTC
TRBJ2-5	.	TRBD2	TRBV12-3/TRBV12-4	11	CASSKRGAQYF	TGTGCCAGCAGTAAGCGGGGGGCCCAGTACTTC
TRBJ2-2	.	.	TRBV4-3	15	CASSQDRANTGELFF	TGCGCCAGCAGCCAAGATCGGGCGAACACCGGGGAGCTGTTTTTT
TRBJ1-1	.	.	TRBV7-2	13	CASSLNRFPEAFF	TGTGCCAGCAGCTTAAATAGATTCCCTGAAGCTTTCTTT
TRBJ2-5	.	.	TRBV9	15	CASSPLQGSQETQYF	TGTGCCAGCAGCCCATTGCAGGGGTCCCAAGAGACCCAGTACTTC
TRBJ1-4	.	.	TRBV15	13	CATSREGREKLFF	TGTGCCACCAGCAGAGAGGGGAGGGAAAAACTGTTTTTT
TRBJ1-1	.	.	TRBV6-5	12	CASRRWNTEAFF	TGTGCCAGCAGGAGGTGGAACACTGAAGCTTTCTTT
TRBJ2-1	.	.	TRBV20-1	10	CSAQYNEQFF	TGCAGTGCTCAATACAATGAGCAGTTCTTC
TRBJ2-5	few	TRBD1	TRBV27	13	CASSWGQQETQYF	TGTGCCAGCAGCTGGGGACAGCAAGAGACCCAGTACTTC
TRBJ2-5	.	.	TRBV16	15	CASSQQRTGGETQYF	TGTGCCAGCAGCCAACAGAGGACCGGGGGAGAGACCCAGTACTTC
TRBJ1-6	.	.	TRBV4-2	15	CASSQGAGFNSPLHF	TGTGCCAGCAGCCAAGGGGCAGGGTTTAATTCACCCCTCCACTTT
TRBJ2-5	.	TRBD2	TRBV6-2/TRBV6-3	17	CASSYGTLAGGSGTQYF	TGTGCCAGCAGTTATGGGACCCTAGCGGGAGGGTCAGGGACCCAGTACTTC
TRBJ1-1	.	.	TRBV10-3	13	CAIRLDRNTEAFF	TGTGCCATCAGGCTGGACAGGAACACTGAAGCTTTCTTT
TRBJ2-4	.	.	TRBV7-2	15	CASSLLGAPGDIQYF	TGTGCCAGCAGCTTATTAGGGGCCCCAGGGGACATTCAGTACTTC
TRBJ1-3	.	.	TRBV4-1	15	CASSQEAGGGDTIYF	TGCGCCAGCAGCCAAGAAGCCGGGGGAGGGGACACCATATATTTT
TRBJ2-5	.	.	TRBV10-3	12	CAIRQGDETQYF	TGTGCCATCAGGCAGGGTGACGAGACCCAGTACTTC
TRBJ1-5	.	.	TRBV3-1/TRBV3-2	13	CASSQGRAGAQHF	TGTGCCAGCAGCCAAGGCAGGGCAGGTGCCCAGCATTTT
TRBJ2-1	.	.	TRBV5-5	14	CASSLAGVYNEQFF	TGTGCCAGCAGCTTGGCCGGTGTATACAATGAGCAGTTCTTC
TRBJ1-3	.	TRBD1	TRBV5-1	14	CASSNGTDGNTIYF	TGCGCCAGCAGCAATGGGACAGATGGAAACACCATATATTTT
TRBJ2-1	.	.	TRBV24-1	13	CATSVRSGGEQFF	TGTGCCACCAGTGTCCGGTCCGGCGGTGAGCAGTTCTTC
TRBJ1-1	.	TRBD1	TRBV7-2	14	CASSLGGTGFEAFF	TGTGCCAGCAGCTTAGGTGGGACAGGATTTGAAGCTTTCTTT
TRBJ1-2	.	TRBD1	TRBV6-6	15	CASSSPGQGGPGYTF	TGTGCCAGCAGTTCTCCGGGACAGGGGGGCCCTGGCTACACCTTC
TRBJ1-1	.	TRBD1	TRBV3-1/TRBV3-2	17	CASSRYRGQGRATEAFF	TGTGCCAGCAGCCGATACCGGGGACAGGGGAGAGCCACTGAAGCTTTCTTT
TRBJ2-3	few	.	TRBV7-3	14	CASSPGDFTDTQYF	TGTGCCAGCAGCCCCGGAGACTTCACAGATACGCAGTATTTT
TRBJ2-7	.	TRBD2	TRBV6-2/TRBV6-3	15	CASSQTTSGSGEQYF	TGTGCCAGCAGCCAAACGACTAGCGGGAGCGGTGAGCAGTACTTC
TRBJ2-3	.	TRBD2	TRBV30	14	CAWRASGYTDTQYF	TGTGCCTGGAGGGCTAGCGGATACACAGATACGCAGTATTTT
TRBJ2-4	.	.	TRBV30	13	CACEAGAKNIQYF	TGTGCCTGTGAAGCGGGAGCCAAAAACATTCAGTACTTC
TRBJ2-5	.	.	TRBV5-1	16	CASSLGVQGLGETQYF	TGCGCCAGCAGCTTGGGGGTGCAGGGTCTAGGGGAGACCCAGTACTTC
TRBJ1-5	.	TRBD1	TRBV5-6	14	CASSLDRTGTPQHF	TGTGCCAGCAGCTTGGATAGGACAGGGACTCCCCAGCATTTT
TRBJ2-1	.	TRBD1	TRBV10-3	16	CAISESGRGLSNEQFF	TGTGCCATCAGTGAGTCAGGCAGGGGGTTATCCAATGAGCAGTTCTTC
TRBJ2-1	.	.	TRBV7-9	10	CASRDIEQFF	TGTGCCAGCAGGGACATTGAGCAGTTCTTC